The 11 T cell receptor beta chains below all came from one sample that was sequenced in a study of blood T cell repertoires in COVID-19. Clones were read by immunoSEQ multiplex PCR, and TCRdb kept only the in-frame ones, dropping some. Seen here are some 120,000 clones, 85% to 90% observed once, and the top ten hold about 2%. Source material: peripheral blood. Receptors were obtained from a woman aged 45-65 years with acute or convalescent COVID-19.

The chain employs TRBV24-1 and TRBJ2-5; the D gene is possibly TRBD1 (5 bases). This CDR3 is built from 15 residues. Trimming pared 1 base from V and 4 bases from J, leaving 12 bases between. Germline V lookup: CDR1 KGHDR, CDR2 SFDVKD. The CDR3 bases are TGTGCCACCAGTGATTTTGGGGCAGGGCTAGAGACCCAGTACTTC. Amino acid sequence: CATSDFGAGLETQYF.

The gene calls are TRBV11-3 and TRBJ1-3; 7 bases are shared with TRBD1. The CDR3 has 15 amino acids. Germline CDR1 SGHNT, CDR2 YENEEA. The J segment lost 1 base and the V segment lost 4 bases, leaving 4 bases of the junction unmatched. DNA for the CDR3: TGTGCCAGCAGCTCGACAGGGTGGTCTGGAAACACCATATATTTT. Translating gives CASSSTGWSGNTIYF.

The V and J genes are TRBV7-8 and TRBJ1-4; 7 bases are a match to TRBD1. J was trimmed by 8 bases and V by 1 base; bases with no gene match: 4. Germline lookup yields CDR1 SGHVS and CDR2 FQNEAQ. There are 14 residues in the CDR3. The DNA of the CDR3 is TGTGCCAGCAGCTTAGTAGGGGGCGGAGAAAAACTGTTTTTT. Its protein product is CASSLVGGGEKLFF. Combining the CDR3 with reference TRBV7-8 and TRBJ1-4 gives the whole variable domain GAGVSQSPRYKVAKRGQDVALRCDPISGHVSLFWYQQALGQGPEFLTYFQNEAQLDKSGLPSDRFFAERPEGSVSTLKIQRTQQEDSAVYLCASSLVGGGEKLFFGSGTQLSVL.

The rearrangement joins TRBV5-4 to TRBJ2-2; a weak D match, TRBD2 (7 bases). CDR1 and CDR2 from the germline V gene are SGHNT and YYREEE (reference sequence). V was clipped by 4 bases and J by 3 bases, with 16 bases between them. The CDR3 is made up of 16 amino acids. CDR3 in amino acids: CASSPWWGGDTGELFF. The CDR3 DNA reads TGTGCCAGCAGCCCTTGGTGGGGGGGCGACACCGGGGAGCTGTTTTTT.

This chain connects TRBV11-2 to TRBJ1-3; D ambiguous. V dropped 5 bases and J dropped 4 bases, with 12 bases sitting between them. The CDR3 extends over 14 amino acids. Germline values: CDR1 SGHAT, CDR2 FQNNGV. The chain's CDR3 is CASSPPGSGNTIYF. As DNA, the CDR3 is TGTGCCAGCAGCCCACCAGGTTCCGGAAACACCATATATTTT. Full variable domain (outside the CDR3, taken from reference TRBV11-2 and TRBJ1-3): EAGVAQSPRYKIIEKRQSVAFWCNPISGHATLYWYQQILGQGPKLLIQFQNNGVVDDSQLPKDRFSAERLKGVDSTLKIQPAKLEDSAVYLCASSPPGSGNTIYFGEGSWLTVV.

The chain links TRBV30 to TRBJ2-3; D is unclear. Per germline, CDR1 GTSNPN and CDR2 SVGIG (reference sequence). V lost 2 bases to trimming and J lost 2 bases, with 8 bases between them. The CDR3 length is 13 residues. The CDR3 protein is CAWSPENTDTQYF. CDR3 nucleotide sequence: TGTGCCTGGAGTCCGGAGAACACAGATACGCAGTATTTT. Variable domain in full (rest from reference TRBV30 and TRBJ2-3): SQTIHQWPATLVQPVGSPLSLECTVEGTSNPNLYWYRQAAGRGLQLLFYSVGIGQISSEVPQNLSASRPQDRQFILSSKKLLLSDSGFYLCAWSPENTDTQYFGPGTRLTVL.

The J gene is TRBJ1-1, the V gene TRBV7-9; 7 nucleotides agree with TRBD1. The V segment lost 5 bases and the J segment 1 base; nucleotides outside the gene matches: 4. The CDR3 spans 14 residues. Germline assignment: CDR1 SEHNR and CDR2 FQNEAQ (reference sequence). CDR3 coding DNA: TGTGCCAGCAGCCGGGACAGACAGAACACTGAAGCTTTCTTT. Amino acid sequence: CASSRDRQNTEAFF.

The rearrangement uses TRBV3-1 (or the pseudogene TRBV3-2) and TRBJ1-5; TRBD1 is a possible D gene (6 bases). The CDR3 is 14 amino acids. Germline lookup yields CDR1 LGHDT and CDR2 YNNKEL (reference sequence). V was pared by 2 bases and J by 5 bases, with 10 bases between. For the CDR3, the DNA is TGTGCCAGCAGCCAAATACAGGGAGATCAGCCCCAGCATTTT. Protein: CASSQIQGDQPQHF.

In its sample, this clone was seen once. The chain employs TRBV2 and TRBJ2-5, with TRBD2 matching 10 bases. CDR1 and CDR2 from the germline V gene are SNHLY and FYNNEI. The CDR3 sequence is 14 residues long. J gave up 2 bases and V 6 bases, and 3 bases lay outside the gene matches. CDR3: CASRVTSGQETQYF. CDR3 bases: TGTGCCAGCAGGGTGACTAGCGGGCAAGAGACCCAGTACTTC.

This clone was seen once. This chain links TRBV6-5 with TRBJ1-1; D unresolved. Germline V gene sequence: CDR1 MNHEY, CDR2 SVGAGI. V lost 0 bases and J 6 bases, leaving 17 bases between the germline ends. CDR3 length: 16 residues. CDR3 DNA: TGTGCCAGCAGTTACTCGAGAGGCGGGGTGGAGGCTGAAGCTTTCTTT. Residues: CASSYSRGGVEAEAFF.

This chain connects TRBV5-1 to TRBJ2-2; 9 bases align to TRBD1. V lost 4 bases, J lost 1 base, and 11 bases stayed unmatched. Germline loops: CDR1 SGHRS, CDR2 YFSETQ. CDR3 length: 18 amino acids. CDR3 residues: CASSRAAYRGRNTGELFF. CDR3 coding DNA: TGCGCCAGCAGCCGAGCCGCCTACAGGGGGCGGAACACCGGGGAGCTGTTTTTT.